A single sample is the source of the 25 T cell receptor beta chains below, sequenced in a study of blood T cell repertoires in COVID-19. Method: immunoSEQ multiplex PCR; TCRdb's copy keeps in-frame clones and lacks some. The sample lists 60,000 to 75,000 clones, about 81% occurring once. The sample taken for sequencing was peripheral blood. Receptor source: a human donor in a cohort sampled during active COVID-19.

This chain links TRBV11-2 with TRBJ2-5, with 8 bases lining up with TRBD2. The CDR3 is made up of 14 amino acids. Germline values: CDR1 SGHAT, CDR2 FQNNGV. J gave up 4 bases and V 5 bases, and 6 bases lay outside the gene matches. CDR3 region: CASSQPGGAETQYF. CDR3 nucleotides: TGTGCCAGCAGCCAACCGGGGGGGGCAGAGACCCAGTACTTC.

CDR3 residues: CASSKAGPQSGANVLTF. The CDR3, as DNA: TGTGCCAGTAGTAAGGCAGGCCCCCAGTCTGGGGCCAACGTCCTGACTTTC. The genes are TRBV19 and TRBJ2-6, with D uncertain. The CDR3 consists of 17 residues. CDR1 LNHDA and CDR2 SQIVND come from the germline V gene (reference sequence). V was trimmed by 4 bases and J by 1 base, leaving 14 bases between them. The variable domain in full, completed from reference TRBV19 and TRBJ2-6, reads DGGITQSPKYLFRKEGQNVTLSCEQNLNHDAMYWYRQDPGQGLRLIYYSQIVNDFQKGDIAEGYSVSREKKESFPLTVTSAQKNPTAFYLCASSKAGPQSGANVLTFGAGSRLTVL.

V and J are TRBV7-2 and TRBJ1-1, with TRBD1 identical over 7 bases. Trimming at V came to 5 bases and at J to 4 bases, leaving 10 bases not matched to a gene. The CDR3 sequence is 15 residues long. Germline V gives CDR1 SGHTA, CDR2 FQGNSA. The CDR3 nucleotides read TGTGCCAGCAGCCAAAGGACAGGAAGCGGCACTGAAGCTTTCTTT. This sequence encodes CASSQRTGSGTEAFF.

J is TRBJ1-1 and V is TRBV14; the match to TRBD1 covers 9 bases. There are 14 residues in the CDR3. V lost 0 bases, J lost 7 bases, and 3 bases stayed unmatched. Germline CDR1 is SGHDN and CDR2 is FVKESK. The CDR3: CASSQEGTGFEAFF. For the CDR3, the DNA is TGTGCCAGCAGCCAAGAAGGGACAGGGTTTGAAGCTTTCTTT.

The chain has TRBV24-1 and TRBJ2-3, with 8 nucleotides matching TRBD1. The germline CDR1 and CDR2 sequences are KGHDR and SFDVKD. The CDR3 totals 16 residues. The ends lost 3 bases at V and 4 bases at J; junction bases unmatched: 8. Written as DNA, the CDR3 is TGTGCCACCAGTGATACCGGGACAGGAGGGCCAGATACGCAGTATTTT. It is translated as CATSDTGTGGPDTQYF.

The chain couples TRBV10-3 to TRBJ2-7; 7 nucleotides align to TRBD1. There are 16 residues in the CDR3. Germline CDR1 ENHRY, CDR2 SYGVKD. The ends lost 6 bases at V and 0 bases at J; junction bases unmatched: 11. CDR3 nucleotides: TGTGCCATCAGCCAAAAAGGGGGCAGTGACTCCTACGAGCAGTACTTC. It specifies CAISQKGGSDSYEQYF.

The CDR3 here is CASAPGLAIAEQFF. CDR3 nucleotides: TGTGCCAGCGCCCCGGGACTAGCGATAGCTGAGCAGTTCTTC. This chain links TRBV2 with TRBJ2-1; 10 bases align to TRBD2. The CDR3 has 14 amino acids. Germline CDR1 SNHLY, CDR2 FYNNEI. Unmatched junction bases numbered 10, after V lost 8 bases and J lost 9 bases.

V usage is TRBV6-1 and J usage is TRBJ2-5, with 8 bases matching TRBD1. CDR3 length: 13 residues. J gave up 3 bases and V 10 bases, and 7 bases lay outside the gene matches. CDR1 is MNHNS and CDR2 is SASEGT in the germline V gene. Written as DNA, the CDR3 is TGTGCCATTGCCCAGGGGGCGAAAGAGACCCAGTACTTC. Protein sequence: CAIAQGAKETQYF.

The chain couples TRBV15 to TRBJ1-2; the D gene is possibly TRBD1 (5 bases). The CDR3 has 17 amino acids. Trimming took 5 bases from V and 4 from J, leaving 23 bases between them. The germline V gene has CDR1 LNHNV and CDR2 YYDKDF (reference sequence). CDR3 DNA sequence: TGTGCCACCAGCGGGAAACCTCAGGGTAAAGAGACCTATGGCTACACCTTC. Amino acids: CATSGKPQGKETYGYTF.

V is TRBV24-1 and J is TRBJ2-1; 11 bases are a match to TRBD2. With 4 bases clipped from V and 0 bases from J, the junction kept 7 bases outside the gene matches. This CDR3 comprises 18 residues. Germline CDR1 KGHDR, CDR2 SFDVKD. CDR3 in amino acids: CATSDPTSGASSYNEQFF. The CDR3 DNA reads as TGTGCCACCAGTGACCCGACTAGCGGGGCGAGCTCCTACAATGAGCAGTTCTTC.

CDR3 in DNA: TGTGCCAGCAGTGAGGGGGGATCCACCGGGGAGCTGTTTTTT. Protein sequence: CASSEGGSTGELFF. V and J are TRBV6-1 and TRBJ2-2; possibly TRBD2 for D (6 bases). CDR1 and CDR2 (germline): MNHNS, SASEGT. Trimming cost V 3 bases and J 4 bases, with 9 bases left between them. The CDR3 contains 14 residues.

The chain joins TRBV11-2 to TRBJ2-7, with 8 positions matching TRBD1. The CDR3 sequence is 15 residues long. Unmatched junction bases numbered 5, after V lost 1 base and J lost 3 bases. Germline V gene lookup returns CDR1 SGHAT and CDR2 FQNNGV. CDR3 loop: CASSLVRGPGYEQYF. The CDR3 region has the DNA TGTGCCAGCAGCTTAGTCAGGGGGCCTGGCTACGAGCAGTACTTC.

The chain employs TRBV5-5 and TRBJ2-7, with 7 bases that match TRBD1. Germline assignment: CDR1 SGHKS and CDR2 YYEKEE (reference sequence). J was trimmed by 1 base and V by 5 bases; bases with no gene match: 6. There are 14 residues in the CDR3. DNA for the CDR3: TGTGCCAGCAGTGCCGGGACAGCGTCCTACGAGCAGTACTTC. It specifies CASSAGTASYEQYF.

V is TRBV4-2 and J is TRBJ2-3; tentative D call: TRBD2 (7 bases). Germline CDR1 is LGHNA and CDR2 is YNFKEQ. The CDR3 covers 19 residues. V lost 4 bases and J 0 bases, leaving 23 bases between the germline ends. The CDR3 spells CASSPDSGGGQPSTDTQYF. The CDR3 nucleotides read TGTGCCAGCAGCCCGGATTCTGGGGGGGGCCAGCCTAGCACAGATACGCAGTATTTT.

The chain carries TRBV19 and TRBJ2-1; 10 bases are shared with TRBD1. CDR3 length: 16 residues. Trimming removed 4 bases from V and 5 bases from J; junction bases left unmatched: 8. Germline CDR1 and CDR2: LNHDA and SQIVND (reference sequence). The DNA of the CDR3 is TGTGCCAGTAGTAACCCCGGGACAGGGGTCAACAATGAGCAGTTCTTC. This translates into CASSNPGTGVNNEQFF.

This chain connects TRBV30 to TRBJ2-1; maybe TRBD1 (6 bases). CDR1 is GTSNPN, CDR2 SVGIG, per germline (reference sequence). V was clipped by 0 bases and J by 5 bases, with 11 bases between them. CDR3 length: 14 residues. In DNA form, the CDR3 reads TGTGCCTGGAGTGTTTTGGACAGTCACAATGAGCAGTTCTTC. It encodes CAWSVLDSHNEQFF.

This clone showed up just a few times. The genes are TRBV6-6 and TRBJ1-1, with D unclear. CDR3 size: 12 residues. In germline, CDR1 is MNHNY, CDR2 SVGAGI (reference sequence). The ends were cut back, 0 bases at V and 7 bases at J, with 6 bases in the middle. The CDR3 DNA reads as TGTGCCAGCAGTTACTCGGCAGATGAAGCTTTCTTT. The encoded protein is CASSYSADEAFF.

The chain is built from TRBV15 and TRBJ1-2; maybe TRBD1 (6 bases). From germline, CDR1 is LNHNV and CDR2 YYDKDF (reference sequence). The CDR3 loop spans 13 amino acids. V lost 9 bases, J lost 4 bases, and 15 bases lay in between. The DNA for the CDR3 is TGTGCCACAGCGACAGGTGACCTCTATGGCTACACCTTC. It encodes CATATGDLYGYTF.

This chain joins TRBV29-1 and TRBJ1-2; a possible D gene is TRBD1 (5 bases). V lost 6 bases, J lost 8 bases, and 22 bases lay in between. Germline V CDR1 and CDR2: SQVTM, ANQGSEA. The CDR3 covers 14 residues. As DNA, the CDR3 is TGCAGCGTGGGGGAGCGGGGTTCGTCGGGAGGCTACACCTTC. Protein: CSVGERGSSGGYTF.

This chain links TRBV15 with TRBJ2-7, with D perhaps matching TRBD1 (5 bases). Trimming took 0 bases from V and 1 from J, leaving 7 bases between them. The CDR3 contains 14 residues. Looked up from germline, CDR1 is LNHNV and CDR2 is YYDKDF (reference sequence). The CDR3, as DNA: TGTGCCACCAGCAGAGAGGCAGGGTCCTACGAGCAGTACGTC. The encoded protein is CATSREAGSYEQYV.

The gene calls are TRBV19 and TRBJ2-1, with 7 positions matching TRBD2. In germline, CDR1 is LNHDA, CDR2 SQIVND (reference sequence). V dropped 6 bases and J dropped 5; count of bases not matched to a gene: 13. CDR3 length: 16 amino acids. CDR3 nucleotides: TGTGCCAGTAGATCGCCTCTAGCGGAGATAAACAATGAGCAGTTCTTC. As protein: CASRSPLAEINNEQFF.

The chain carries TRBV5-1 and TRBJ1-2; tentative D call: TRBD1 (6 bases). V lost 1 base and J lost 3, with 13 bases in between. Germline-derived CDR1 and CDR2 are SGHRS and YFSETQ. This CDR3 is 15 amino acids long. The CDR3, as DNA: TGCGCCAGCAGCTTGTGGGGGCCAGGGGACTATGGCTACACCTTC. This codes for CASSLWGPGDYGYTF. Using reference TRBV5-1 and TRBJ1-2 for the parts outside the CDR3, the full variable domain is KAGVTQTPRYLIKTRGQQVTLSCSPISGHRSVSWYQQTPGQGLQFLFEYFSETQRNKGNFPGRFSGRQFSNSRSEMNVSTLELGDSALYLCASSLWGPGDYGYTFGSGTRLTVV.

This clone came up a few times. The gene calls are TRBV30 and TRBJ2-1; TRBD1 might be the D (5 bases). The CDR3 has 14 amino acids. V was cut by 4 bases and J by 6 bases, with 16 bases left in between. Germline V gives CDR1 GTSNPN, CDR2 SVGIG (reference sequence). The CDR3 is CAWMRKGKVNEQFF. CDR3 bases: TGTGCCTGGATGAGGAAGGGGAAGGTCAATGAGCAGTTCTTC.

V and J are TRBV6-5 and TRBJ2-3; D may be TRBD2 (7 bases). Trimming took 7 bases from V and 5 from J, leaving 16 bases between them. Germline V gene data show CDR1 as MNHEY and CDR2 as SVGAGI. The length of the CDR3 is 14 residues. CDR3 protein: CASTLGGAGDTQYF. In DNA form, the CDR3 reads TGTGCCAGCACTTTGGGGGGGGCGGGAGATACGCAGTATTTT.

Only a few counts were recorded for this clone. The chain recombines TRBV5-1 with TRBJ2-3; D ambiguous. Deletions cut 0 bases from V and 3 bases from J, with 11 bases between. The germline V gene encodes CDR1 SGHRS and CDR2 YFSETQ. CDR3 size: 15 residues. The CDR3 coding sequence is TGCGCCAGCAGCTTGGGAAATCAGAGGACAGATACGCAGTATTTT. Its protein product is CASSLGNQRTDTQYF.